This T cell receptor (beta chain) appears in the sequencing data of a study of CD8 T cells in ankylosing spondylitis. Findings and limits, study-wide: CD8+ by phenotype, disease-linked clones were relatively rare in peripheral blood.

This CDR3 comprises 15 residues. Germline V CDR1 and CDR2: LGHNT, FRNRAP. The V gene lost 5 bases and the J gene lost 0 bases, with 12 bases spanning the gap. Concerning this clonotype itself: What it binds is not known.

In making TCR beta libraries, quantitative 5'-RACE with molecular barcodes was used. TCRdb used MiXCR to reprocess the 5' RACE reads, holding one entry per CDR3 protein. This table holds around 250,000 distinct CDR3 sequences, roughly a tenth found once. The sample taken for sequencing was blood, either unsorted or a sorted T cell fraction (not recorded which). The clonotype was recovered from a male donor with ankylosing spondylitis or in good health (not recorded which). The chain carries TRBV12-5 and TRBJ2-3; D not resolved. CDR3 nucleotide sequence: TGTGCTAGTGGTGTAGGGCCGGCTAGCACAGATACGCAGTATTTT. The encoded protein is CASGVGPASTDTQYF.